The next 17 T cell receptor beta chains were all read from a single sample in a study of T cells in Graves' hyperthyroidism and ophthalmopathy. The CDR3 regions of TCR beta were amplified from RNA transcripts. HTBI primers were the set used in a first-round RT-PCR of the TCR CDR3. TCRdb re-called the multiplex PCR reads with MiXCR, one entry per CDR3 protein. The repertoire holds 300,000 to 450,000 distinct CDR3 sequences, with approximately 25% as singletons. The sequenced material came from blood. The receptors originated from a man aged 50 to 60 with Graves' hyperthyroidism.

The genes are TRBV7-2 and TRBJ2-5; 10 bases are shared with TRBD2. V was pared by 1 base and J by 4 bases, with 6 bases of the junction left unmatched. This CDR3 has 16 amino acids. Germline V gene sequence: CDR1 SGHTA, CDR2 FQGNSA. CDR3 bases: TGTGCCAGCAGCTTAGTAGCGGGAGGTTTAGGAGAGACCCAGTACTTC. It specifies CASSLVAGGLGETQYF.

The J gene is TRBJ2-3, the V gene TRBV6-2 or TRBV6-3; 13 bases are shared with TRBD2. V was pared by 2 bases and J by 1 base, with 12 bases of the junction left unmatched. The V gene's germline CDR1 is MNHEY and CDR2 SVGEGT. The CDR3 extends over 20 amino acids. This CDR3 reads CASSYPTSGRAISGTDTQYF. CDR3 in DNA: TGTGCCAGCAGTTACCCAACTAGCGGGAGGGCCATATCGGGCACAGATACGCAGTATTTT.

This clonotype was seen many times. This chain connects TRBV20-1 to TRBJ2-3; D is unclear. V lost 6 bases and J lost 0, with 7 bases in between. The CDR3 has 12 amino acids. The germline gives CDR1 DFQATT, CDR2 SNEGSKA (reference sequence). Here the CDR3 DNA reads TGCAGTGCCCCGGACAGCACAGATACGCAGTATTTT. The encoded protein is CSAPDSTDTQYF.

This clonotype was detected a few times. CDR3 in amino acids: CASSAERDSTEAFF. In DNA, the CDR3 is TGTGCCAGTAGCGCCGAGCGGGACAGCACTGAAGCTTTCTTT. The V call is TRBV19, the J call TRBJ1-1, with TRBD1 identical over 7 bases. With V trimmed by 6 bases and J by 4 bases, 8 bases remained unmatched. The germline V gene encodes CDR1 LNHDA and CDR2 SQIVND (reference sequence). The CDR3 totals 14 residues.

The table lists this clonotype with a few counts. The V and J genes are TRBV27 and TRBJ1-5; D uncertain. The CDR3 spans 13 residues. Germline lookup yields CDR1 MNHEY and CDR2 SMNVEV (reference sequence). Trimming shortened V by 6 bases and J by 3 bases, and 9 bases separated the two germline ends. The CDR3 protein is CASRTSLNQPQHF. In DNA form, the CDR3 reads TGTGCCAGCAGGACAAGCCTCAATCAGCCCCAGCATTTT.

The gene calls are TRBV6-5 and TRBJ1-6, with 11 bases matching TRBD1. Germline CDR1 reads MNHEY; CDR2 reads SVGAGI. The CDR3 has 16 residues. V trimming: 0 bases; J trimming: 8 bases; junction bases outside the gene matches: 3. CDR3 region: CASSYSGTGGYSPLHF. The CDR3 nucleotides read TGTGCCAGCAGTTACTCGGGGACAGGGGGTTATTCACCCCTCCACTTT.

V is TRBV5-1 and J is TRBJ2-2, with D perhaps matching TRBD1 or TRBD2 (5 bases each). The CDR3 contains 15 residues. Trimming cost V 9 bases and J 3 bases, with 18 bases left between them. Germline V gene sequence: CDR1 SGHRS, CDR2 YFSETQ. The CDR3 bases are TGCGCCACTCGCCCTTCCACGGGACACACCGGGGAGCTGTTTTTT. This gives the protein CATRPSTGHTGELFF.

This clonotype has only a few counts. In DNA, the CDR3 is TGTGCCAGCTCACCCCTGCAGGGGGCCGGTGATGAGCAGTTCTTC. This codes for CASSPLQGAGDEQFF. This chain connects TRBV18 to TRBJ2-1; TRBD1 agrees at 8 bases. Looked up from germline, CDR1 is KGHSH and CDR2 is LQKENI. This CDR3 comprises 15 residues. J lost 8 bases, V lost 3 bases, and 9 bases had no gene match.

This clonotype was observed many times. The rearrangement uses TRBV12-3 or TRBV12-4 and TRBJ2-7, with TRBD1 matching 8 bases. V lost 5 bases to trimming and J lost 0 bases; unmatched junction nucleotides: 6. CDR3 size: 15 residues. CDR3 protein: CASSLDRGTSYEQYF. The CDR3 bases are TGTGCCAGCAGTCTAGACAGGGGTACCTCCTACGAGCAGTACTTC.

This clonotype was observed a handful of times. The V and J genes are TRBV12-3 or TRBV12-4 and TRBJ1-1, with a tentative D call TRBD1 (5 bases). V dropped 7 bases and J dropped 5 bases, with 11 bases sitting between them. This CDR3 contains 12 residues. In DNA form, the CDR3 reads TGTGCCAGCACCAGTCAGGGAACTGAAGCTTTCTTT. Translation: CASTSQGTEAFF.

The chain carries TRBV25-1 and TRBJ2-1; 15 nucleotides line up with TRBD2. The CDR3 is made up of 15 amino acids. The germline V gene has CDR1 MGHDK and CDR2 SYGVNS. V gave up 4 bases and J gave up 8 bases; unmatched junction bases: 3. The CDR3 protein is CASSGTSGRGDEQFF. CDR3 in DNA: TGTGCCAGCAGTGGGACTAGCGGGAGGGGAGATGAGCAGTTCTTC. The whole variable domain, filled in from reference TRBV25-1 and TRBJ2-1, reads EADIYQTPRYLVIGTGKKITLECSQTMGHDKMYWYQQDPGMELHLIHYSYGVNSTEKGDLSSESTVSRIRTEHFPLTLESARPSHTSQYLCASSGTSGRGDEQFFGPGTRLTVL.

This chain links TRBV24-1 with TRBJ2-5; D might be TRBD1 (5 bases). V was cut by 0 bases and J by 2 bases, with 12 bases left in between. The CDR3 extends over 16 amino acids. Germline V gene lookup returns CDR1 KGHDR and CDR2 SFDVKD. CDR3 in amino acids: CATSDLGQGLQETQYF. The CDR3, as DNA: TGTGCCACCAGTGATTTGGGGCAGGGCCTTCAAGAGACCCAGTACTTC.

There are a few counts of this clonotype. The chain combines TRBV24-1 with TRBJ2-5; a weak D match, TRBD2 (6 bases). Germline V gene sequence: CDR1 KGHDR, CDR2 SFDVKD. The CDR3 extends over 15 amino acids. V lost 4 bases to trimming and J lost 3 bases, with 14 bases between them. Here the CDR3 reads CATSDTEAGKETQYF. DNA of the CDR3: TGTGCCACCAGTGACACGGAGGCGGGAAAAGAGACCCAGTACTTC.

This sequence joins TRBV5-6 and TRBJ1-1; TRBD1 agrees at 9 bases. This CDR3 is 14 amino acids long. V trimming: 5 bases; J trimming: 4 bases; junction bases outside the gene matches: 6. Per germline, CDR1 SGHDT and CDR2 YYEEEE. CDR3 sequence (DNA): TGTGCCAGCAGGGGACAGGGCAAGGGCACTGAAGCTTTCTTT. This sequence encodes CASRGQGKGTEAFF.

Many counts were recorded for this clonotype. The chain carries TRBV12-3 or TRBV12-4 and TRBJ2-5, with TRBD2 matching 9 bases. The CDR3 consists of 15 residues. V lost 6 bases and J lost 3; bases outside the gene matches: 8. The CDR3 DNA is TGTGCCAGCAGCCCACTGGGACTAGCTAAAGAGACCCAGTACTTC. Its translation: CASSPLGLAKETQYF.

Many counts were recorded for this clonotype. One base away lies a much larger clone, so this may be a sequencing read error. The chain links TRBV28 to TRBJ1-1; D is uncertain. CDR1 MDHEN and CDR2 SYDVKM come from the germline V gene. This CDR3 contains 12 residues. The CDR3 protein is CTSSSDGGRAFF. As DNA, the CDR3 is TGTACCAGCAGCTCGGACGGCGGGAGAGCTTTCTTT. Looking up the rest from reference TRBV28 and TRBJ1-1 gives the full variable domain: DVKVTQSSRYLVKRTGEKVFLECVQDMDHENMFWYRQDPGLGLRLIYFSYDVKMKEKGDIPEGYSVSREKKERFSLILESASTNQTSMYLCTSSSDGGRAFFGQGTRLTVV.

As concerns this clonotype: This clone may be a read error of a much larger clone one base away. The rearrangement links TRBV6-1 to TRBJ1-1; no firm D call. The germline V and J ends were trimmed by 6 bases and 8 bases, with 13 bases remaining between them. This CDR3 has 12 amino acids. Per the germline V gene, CDR1 is MNHNS and CDR2 is SASEGT. CDR3: CASSHGRDEAFF. CDR3 nucleotides: TGTGCCAGCAGCCACGGACGTGACGAAGCTTTCTTT.